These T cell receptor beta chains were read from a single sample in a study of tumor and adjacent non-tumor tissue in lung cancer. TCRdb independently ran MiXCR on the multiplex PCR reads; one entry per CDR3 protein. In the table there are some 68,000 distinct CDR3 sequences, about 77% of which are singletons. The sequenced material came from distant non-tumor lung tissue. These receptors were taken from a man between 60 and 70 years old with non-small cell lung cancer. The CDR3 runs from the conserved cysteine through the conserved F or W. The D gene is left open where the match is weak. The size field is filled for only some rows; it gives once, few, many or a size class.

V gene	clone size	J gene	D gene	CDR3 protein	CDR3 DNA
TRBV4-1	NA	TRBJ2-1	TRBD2	CARSPTSGGYNEHFF	TGCGCCAGGAGCCCGACTAGCGGGGGTTACAATGAGCACTTCTTC
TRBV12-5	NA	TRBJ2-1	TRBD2	CASGSGTSGYDEHFF	TGTGCTAGTGGTTCCGGGACTAGCGGCTACGATGAGCACTTCTTC
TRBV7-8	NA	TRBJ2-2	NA	CASSSPRTALNTGELFF	TGTGCCAGCAGCTCGCCTAGGACAGCCTTGAACACCGGGGAGCTGTTTTTT
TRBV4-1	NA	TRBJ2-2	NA	CACSQVGVGANTGELFF	NA
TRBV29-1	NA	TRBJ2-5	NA	CSAVTGVQETQYF	TGCAGCGCTGTAACAGGTGTACAAGAGACACAGTACTTC
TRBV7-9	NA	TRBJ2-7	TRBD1	CASSHSDRGSYEQYF	TGTGCCAGCAGCCACTCGGACAGGGGCTCCTACGAGCAGTACTTC
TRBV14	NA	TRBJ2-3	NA	CASSQARGVTDTQNF	TGTGCCAGCAGCCAAGCGCGGGGAGTCACAGATACGCAGAATTTT
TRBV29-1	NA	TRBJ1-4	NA	CSVGKGNEKLFF	TGCAGCGTAGGGAAAGGGAATGAAAAACTGTTTTTT
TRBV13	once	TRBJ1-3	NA	CVRSLLGGNTIYF	TGTGTCAGAAGCCTACTTGGAGGAAACACCATATATTTT
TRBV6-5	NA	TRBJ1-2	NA	CASSSQAGVAYGYAF	TGTGCCAGCAGTTCCCAAGCAGGTGTCGCCTATGGCTACGCCTTC
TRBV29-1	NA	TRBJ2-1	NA	CSVARAISSDEQLF	TGCAGCGTTGCAAGGGCGATTAGCTCCGATGAGCAGCTCTTC
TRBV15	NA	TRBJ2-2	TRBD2	CATETGTSTGELFF	TGTGCCACCGAAACCGGGACTAGCACCGGGGAGCTGTTTTTT
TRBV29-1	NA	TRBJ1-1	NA	CTVGPTGSEAFF	TGCACCGTTGGCCCCACCGGGTCTGAAGCTTTCTTT
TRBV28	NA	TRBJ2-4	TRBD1	CASRPPTGGSSATKNVRYF	TGTGCCAGCAGGCCACCGACAGGGGGCTCCAGCGCAACCAAAAACGTTCGGTACTTC
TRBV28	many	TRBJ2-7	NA	CASSLLGGGVNEQYF	TGTGCCAGCAGTTTACTGGGAGGGGGGGTTAACGAGCAGTACTTC
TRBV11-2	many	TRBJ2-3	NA	CASSHRNRDVTDTQYF	TGTGCCAGCAGCCACCGAAACCGGGACGTCACAGATACGCAGTATTTT
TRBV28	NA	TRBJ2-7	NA	CARSLSKGIDEQYF	TGCGCCAGAAGTTTGTCAAAGGGAATAGACGAGCAGTACTTC
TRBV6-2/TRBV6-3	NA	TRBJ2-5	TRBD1	CASSYLSVPRQGFETQYF	TGTGCCAGCAGTTACTTGAGCGTCCCGAGACAGGGATTCGAGACCCAGTACTTC
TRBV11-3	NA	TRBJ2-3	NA	CASSSPGSTDTQYF	TGTGCCAGCAGTTCGCCGGGGAGCACAGATACGCAGTATTTT
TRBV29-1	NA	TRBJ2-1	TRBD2	CSGWGERGSPPSRSNEQFF	TGCAGCGGCTGGGGAGAGCGCGGGAGCCCGCCATCGAGGAGCAATGAGCAGTTCTTC
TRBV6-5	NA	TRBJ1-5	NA	CVSRPGLPVDPQHF	TGTGTCAGCAGACCGGGCCTACCCGTGGATCCCCAGCATTTT
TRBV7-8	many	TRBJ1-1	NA	CASSLVEAGGAEAFF	TGTGCCAGCAGCTTAGTCGAGGCGGGGGGGGCTGAAGCTTTCTTT
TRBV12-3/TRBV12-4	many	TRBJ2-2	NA	CASSYGGNTGELFF	TGTGCCAGCAGTTACGGGGGGAACACCGGGGAGCTGTTTTTT
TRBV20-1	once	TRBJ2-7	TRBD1	CSARAFRTGDYEQYF	TGTAGTGCTAGAGCCTTCCGGACAGGGGATTACGAGCAGTACTTC
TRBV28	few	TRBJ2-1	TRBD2	CASSFGLASNEQFF	TGTGCCAGCAGTTTCGGACTAGCGTCCAATGAGCAGTTCTTC
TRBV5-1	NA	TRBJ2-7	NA	CPSSPSQGHEQYF	TGCCCCAGCAGCCCATCACAGGGCCACGAGCAGTATTTC
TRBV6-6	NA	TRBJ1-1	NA	CASRQSGVVVITEAFF	TGTGCCAGCAGACAGAGCGGAGTGGTGGTGATCACTGAAGCTTTCTTT
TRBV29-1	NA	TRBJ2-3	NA	CSVAVVGVGGQYF	TGCAGCGTTGCAGTAGTGGGAGTGGGGGGGCAGTATTTT
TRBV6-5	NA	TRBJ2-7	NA	CASSSLSERAEGERYF	TGTGCCAGCAGTTCCCTTAGCGAGAGGGCCGAGGGCGAGCGGTACTTC
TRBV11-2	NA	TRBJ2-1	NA	CVSGPEPQGEQFF	TGTGTAAGCGGCCCAGAACCACAGGGTGAGCAGTTCTTC
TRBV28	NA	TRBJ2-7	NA	CASSPGRPGREQYF	TGTGCCAGCAGTCCGGGACGGCCGGGGAGGGAGCAGTACTTC
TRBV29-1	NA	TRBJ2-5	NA	CRVSDRHQETQYF	TGCAGGGTTTCGGACCGGCACCAAGAGACCCAGTACTTC
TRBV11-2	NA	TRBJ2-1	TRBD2	CASIDSGRGNNEQSF	TGTGCCAGCATCGATAGCGGGAGGGGCAACAATGAGCAGTCCTTC
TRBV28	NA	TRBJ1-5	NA	CTSSLGGSADQPQHF	TGTACCAGCAGTTTGGGGGGGAGCGCGGATCAGCCCCAGCATTTT
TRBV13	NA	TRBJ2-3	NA	CTSSLAKHNTDTQYF	TGTACCAGCAGCTTAGCGAAACATAACACAGATACGCAGTATTTT
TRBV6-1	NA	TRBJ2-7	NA	CASSEALRRYEQYF	TGTGCCAGCAGTGAAGCGTTGAGGCGTTACGAGCAGTACTTC
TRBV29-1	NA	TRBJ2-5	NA	CSVKHETGETQYF	TGCAGCGTTAAACATGAGACGGGAGAGACCCAGTACTTC
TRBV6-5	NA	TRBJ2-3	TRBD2	CAKLTSGTADAQYF	TGTGCCAAATTGACTAGCGGGACAGCAGATGCGCAGTATTTT
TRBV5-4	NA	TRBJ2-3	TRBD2	CASSLETSGLTDTQYF	TGTGCCAGCAGCTTAGAGACTAGCGGACTCACAGATACGCAGTATTTT
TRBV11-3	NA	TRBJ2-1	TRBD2	CASSSQGPAGYDEQFF	TGTGCCAGCAGCTCCCAGGGACCAGCGGGGTACGATGAGCAGTTTTTC
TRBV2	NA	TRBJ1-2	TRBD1	CASREGRGRGGYGYTF	TGTGCCAGCCGTGAAGGAAGGGGGCGCGGGGGCTATGGCTACACCTTC
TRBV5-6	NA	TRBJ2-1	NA	CASSLPGVGSYNEQLF	TGTGCCAGTAGCTTGCCGGGTGTTGGGTCCTACAATGAGCAGCTCTTC
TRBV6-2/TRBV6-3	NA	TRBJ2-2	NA	CASSSSRRNSGELFF	TGTGCCAGCAGTTCAAGCAGAAGAAACAGCGGGGAGCTGTTTTTT
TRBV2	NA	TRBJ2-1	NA	CASRLPGPYNEQFF	TGTGCCAGCAGACTTCCCGGGCCCTACAATGAGCAGTTCTTC
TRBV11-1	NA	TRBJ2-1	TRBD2	CFSSSSFGGTYKEQFF	TGTTTCAGCAGCTCCTCTTTCGGGGGGACCTACAAGGAGCAGTTCTTC
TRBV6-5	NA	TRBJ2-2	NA	CASGDRLTGAGELFF	TGTGCCAGCGGAGACAGACTAACGGGAGCCGGGGAGCTGTTTTTT
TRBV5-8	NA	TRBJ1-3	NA	CTSSPARGNPGNTIYF	TGTACCAGCAGCCCCGCCCGAGGGAACCCTGGAAACACCATATATTTT
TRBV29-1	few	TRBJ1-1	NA	CSASVGGDTEAFF	TGTAGCGCCTCGGTAGGGGGGGATACTGAAGCTTTCTTT
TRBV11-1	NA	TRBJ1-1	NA	CAGSLGTGLVGAFF	NA
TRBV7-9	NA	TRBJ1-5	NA	CASSFSDQPQRF	TGTGCCAGCAGCTTTTCGGATCAACCCCAGCGTTTT
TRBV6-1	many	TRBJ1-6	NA	CASSETLPGYNSPLHF	TGTGCCAGCAGTGAAACCCTCCCGGGCTATAATTCACCCCTCCACTTT
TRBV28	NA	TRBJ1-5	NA	CAGGPTGEHQPQHF	TGTGCCGGGGGACCGACAGGCGAGCATCAGCCCCAGCATTTT
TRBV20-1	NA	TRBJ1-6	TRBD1	CSASTPGQGTSYNSPLRF	TGCAGTGCTAGCACGCCTGGACAGGGAACCTCCTATAATTCACCCCTCCGCTTT